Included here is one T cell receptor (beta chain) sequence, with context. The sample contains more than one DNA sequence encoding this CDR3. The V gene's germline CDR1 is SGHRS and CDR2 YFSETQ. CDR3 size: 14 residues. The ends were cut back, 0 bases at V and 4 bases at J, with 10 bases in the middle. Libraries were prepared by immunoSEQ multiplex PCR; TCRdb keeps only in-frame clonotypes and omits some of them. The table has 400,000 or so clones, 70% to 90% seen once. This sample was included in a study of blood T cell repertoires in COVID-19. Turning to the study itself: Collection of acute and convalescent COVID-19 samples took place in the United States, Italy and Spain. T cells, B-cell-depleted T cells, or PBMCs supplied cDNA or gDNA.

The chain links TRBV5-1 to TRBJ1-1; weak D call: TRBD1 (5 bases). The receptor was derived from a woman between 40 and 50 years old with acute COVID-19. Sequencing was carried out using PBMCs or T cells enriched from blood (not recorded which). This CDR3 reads CASSLAGRGTEAFF. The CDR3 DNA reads TGCGCCAGCAGCTTGGCAGGGAGGGGCACTGAAGCTTTCTTT.